This T cell receptor beta chain was sequenced in a study of cytomegalovirus exposure and HLA in healthy donors. Study-level findings and limits: The tendency of first-cohort TCR clusters to co-occur in the 90 to 150 validation repertoires emerged from a later analysis.

Sequencing was performed with immunoSEQ multiplex PCR; in TCRdb, only in-frame clones are kept and a portion is missing. The table records 200,000 or so clones, roughly 88% of them present only once. This clone was seen a single time. Its antigen is as yet unknown. At the DNA level, this CDR3 is encoded by other sequences in the same sample as well. J was trimmed by 2 bases and V by 6 bases; bases with no gene match: 7. The CDR3 loop spans 15 amino acids. CDR1 is MNHEY, CDR2 SMNVEV, per germline (reference sequence). This TCR derives from a woman under 30 in good health and CMV-seronegative. The genes are TRBV27 and TRBJ2-7; 10 bases fit TRBD2. Sequencing was carried out using PBMCs. The CDR3 bases are TGTGCCAGCAGCCCCGGGACTAGCGCGACCTACGAGCAGTACTTC. Translated: CASSPGTSATYEQYF.